What follows are 5 T cell receptor beta chains derived from one specimen sequenced in a study of shared clonotypes between healthy human individuals. The data were produced by immunoSEQ multiplex PCR, yet TCRdb's version contains in-frame clones alone and is incomplete. Found here are 2 million to 3 million clones, roughly 93% of them singletons; the top ten hold more than 0.35%. The sample was naive CD4+ T cells from PBMCs. The subset here: CD45RA+ positively selected. The receptor set was obtained from a man aged 18-30 years in good health. Some clones in this sample may be carry-over from other donors' samples.

This sequence joins TRBV5-1 and TRBJ1-5; D is possibly TRBD1 (6 bases). The CDR3 is 14 residues long. Between the trimmed V and J ends, which lost 0 bases and 11 bases, there was a span of 15 bases. Germline CDR1 reads SGHRS; CDR2 reads YFSETQ. In DNA form, the CDR3 reads TGCGCCAGCAGCTTGGACAGCTCAGGGGCTACCCAGCATTTT. Translation gives CASSLDSSGATQHF.

The gene calls are TRBV6-5 and TRBJ2-7; 8 bases are a match to TRBD1. With V trimmed by 0 bases and J by 6 bases, 10 bases remained unmatched. This CDR3 is 16 amino acids long. The germline CDR1 and CDR2 sequences are MNHEY and SVGAGI. The CDR3 sequence is CASSYSSRQGATEQYF. CDR3 in DNA: TGTGCCAGCAGTTACTCGAGTAGGCAGGGGGCGACCGAGCAGTACTTC.

The gene calls are TRBV2 and TRBJ1-1; no clear D. Trimming pared 6 bases from V and 9 bases from J, leaving 23 bases between. From germline, CDR1 is SNHLY and CDR2 FYNNEI. This CDR3 is 15 amino acids long. CDR3 amino acids: CASRVGVGPGIKAFF. The CDR3, as DNA: TGTGCCAGCAGGGTGGGAGTAGGGCCGGGTATCAAAGCTTTCTTT. The full variable domain, rest sourced from reference TRBV2 and TRBJ1-1, is EPEVTQTPSHQVTQMGQEVILRCVPISNHLYFYWYRQILGQKVEFLVSFYNNEISEKSEIFDDQFSVERPDGSNFTLKIRSTKLEDSAMYFCASRVGVGPGIKAFFGQGTRLTVV.

The chain joins TRBV6-1 to TRBJ2-1, with 8 nucleotides matching TRBD2. Germline values: CDR1 MNHNS, CDR2 SASEGT. The length of the CDR3 is 12 residues. Losses at the gene ends were 6 bases for V and 11 bases for J; bases not matched to a gene: 6. The CDR3 coding sequence is TGTGCCAGCAGATCGACTAGCGTAAAGCAGTTCTTC. This gives the protein CASRSTSVKQFF.

This chain connects TRBV7-8 to TRBJ2-7; TRBD2 is a possible D gene (6 bases). V gave up 6 bases and J gave up 0 bases, with 12 bases separating them. This CDR3 has 14 amino acids. CDR1 SGHVS and CDR2 FQNEAQ come from the germline V gene. CDR3 in amino acids: CASRRTGDSYEQYF. In DNA, the CDR3 is TGTGCCAGCAGAAGGACGGGGGACTCCTACGAGCAGTACTTC.